These 21 T cell receptor beta chains were sequenced from one sample in a study of CD8 T cells in Susac syndrome. Random hexamers were used to reverse transcribe an amount of roughly 0.5 to 1 ug RNA. In TCRdb, the immunoSEQ multiplex PCR reads were re-called with MiXCR into one record per CDR3 protein. Of 150,000 to 200,000 distinct CDR3 sequences in the sample, 90% to 95% were seen once. Material for sequencing was CD4+ T cells from PBMCs. Receptors were obtained from a human donor in good health.

The chain carries TRBV30 and TRBJ2-7; no reliable D call. This CDR3 region has 13 residues. The V and J ends lost 2 bases and 4 bases respectively, with 12 bases between them. CDR1 is GTSNPN and CDR2 is SVGIG in the germline V gene (reference sequence). This CDR3 reads CAWSLGRYYEQYF. DNA for the CDR3: TGTGCCTGGAGTCTTGGCAGATATTACGAGCAGTACTTC.

The chain couples TRBV7-8 to TRBJ2-7, with 9 bases aligning to TRBD1. Trimming took 4 bases from V and 5 from J; bases not matched to a gene: 6. The CDR3 sequence is 14 residues long. Germline V gene lookup returns CDR1 SGHVS and CDR2 FQNEAQ. CDR3: CASSSYRGLDEQYF. In nucleotides, the CDR3 is TGTGCCAGCAGCTCCTACAGGGGGCTGGACGAGCAGTACTTC. The variable domain in full, completed from reference TRBV7-8 and TRBJ2-7, reads GAGVSQSPRYKVAKRGQDVALRCDPISGHVSLFWYQQALGQGPEFLTYFQNEAQLDKSGLPSDRFFAERPEGSVSTLKIQRTQQEDSAVYLCASSSYRGLDEQYFGPGTRLTVT.

The genes are TRBV7-6 and TRBJ2-5, with TRBD1 matching 7 bases. CDR1 is SGHVS and CDR2 is FNYEAQ in the germline V gene. V lost 4 bases and J lost 5; bases outside the gene matches: 4. This CDR3 is 13 amino acids long. CDR3 bases: TGTGCCAGCAGCTCCTTCAGGGGGGAGACCCAGTACTTC. Translated: CASSSFRGETQYF.

The gene calls are TRBV7-3 and TRBJ2-5; 9 bases are a match to TRBD2. Trimming at V came to 6 bases and at J to 3 bases, leaving 5 bases not matched to a gene. Germline-derived CDR1 and CDR2 are SGHTA and FQGTGA. The CDR3 consists of 14 residues. Written as DNA, the CDR3 is TGTGCCAGCAGTCTCGGGACTAGCAAAGAGACCCAGTACTTC. It is translated as CASSLGTSKETQYF.

This clonotype was picked up a small number of times. The chain couples TRBV5-4 to TRBJ2-5; possibly TRBD2 for D (6 bases). From germline, CDR1 is SGHNT and CDR2 YYREEE (reference sequence). V gave up 0 bases and J gave up 2 bases, with 11 bases separating them. The CDR3 covers 15 residues. CDR3 in amino acids: CASSLVGTGQETQYF. The DNA of the CDR3 is TGTGCCAGCAGCTTGGTTGGGACTGGGCAAGAGACCCAGTACTTC.

The chain recombines TRBV18 with TRBJ2-3; either TRBD1 or TRBD2 may fit D (7 bases each). V lost 3 bases and J lost 5, with 18 bases in between. Germline CDR1 and CDR2: KGHSH and LQKENI. The CDR3 sequence is 16 residues long. The CDR3 is CASSPPQGGRQDTQYF. In nucleotides, the CDR3 is TGTGCCAGCTCACCGCCCCAGGGGGGGCGGCAAGATACGCAGTATTTT. Supplemented by reference TRBV18 and TRBJ2-3, the full variable domain reads NAGVMQNPRHLVRRRGQEARLRCSPMKGHSHVYWYRQLPEEGLKFMVYLQKENIIDESGMPKERFSAEFPKEGPSILRIQQVVRGDSAAYFCASSPPQGGRQDTQYFGPGTRLTVL.

The chain carries TRBV7-8 and TRBJ2-5; D gene ambiguous. The CDR3 consists of 10 residues. Deletions cut 1 base from V and 8 bases from J, with 2 bases between. CDR1 and CDR2 from the germline V gene are SGHVS and FQNEAQ. CDR3 region: CASSLGTQYF. In DNA form, the CDR3 reads TGTGCCAGCAGCTTAGGCACCCAGTACTTC.

The rearrangement links TRBV21-1 to TRBJ2-3; no DNA check was done on the table's D call, TRBD1. TRBV21-1 is a known pseudogene. This CDR3 spans 14 amino acids. In DNA form, the CDR3 reads TGTGCCAGCAGCGAACAGGGATACGCAGATACGCAGTATTTT. Protein product: CASSEQGYADTQYF.

V gene TRBV27 combines with J gene TRBJ2-6, with 8 bases aligning to TRBD1. The germline CDR1 and CDR2 sequences are MNHEY and SMNVEV (reference sequence). V was clipped by 3 bases and J by 0 bases; unmatched bases: 7. The CDR3 extends over 18 amino acids. The CDR3 region is CASSLGDRGFSGANVLTF. In nucleotides, the CDR3 is TGTGCCAGCAGTTTGGGAGACAGGGGTTTCTCTGGGGCCAACGTCCTGACTTTC.

The rearrangement links TRBV2 to TRBJ1-5; the match to TRBD1 covers 7 bases. The CDR3 sequence is 14 residues long. With V trimmed by 5 bases and J by 7 bases, 8 bases remained unmatched. Germline-derived CDR1 and CDR2 are SNHLY and FYNNEI. CDR3: CASSFTGVRQPQHF. For the CDR3, the DNA is TGTGCCAGCAGTTTCACAGGGGTGCGGCAGCCCCAGCATTTT.

This clonotype was picked up one time. The rearrangement joins TRBV28 to TRBJ2-1; the D gene is possibly TRBD1 (5 bases). The germline CDR1 and CDR2 sequences are MDHEN and SYDVKM. Trimming stripped 2 bases from V and 14 bases from J, with 16 bases between. The CDR3 is 13 residues long. The CDR3 DNA follows: TGTGCCAGCAGTTTACCCGACAGCCGTCCCGAGTTCTTC. It encodes CASSLPDSRPEFF. The complete variable domain, with remaining parts taken from reference TRBV28 and TRBJ2-1, reads DVKVTQSSRYLVKRTGEKVFLECVQDMDHENMFWYRQDPGLGLRLIYFSYDVKMKEKGDIPEGYSVSREKKERFSLILESASTNQTSMYLCASSLPDSRPEFFGPGTRLTVL.

The chain carries TRBV5-1 and TRBJ1-2; 7 nucleotides line up with TRBD1. V dropped 0 bases and J dropped 6; count of bases not matched to a gene: 2. There are 13 residues in the CDR3. The germline CDR1 and CDR2 sequences are SGHRS and YFSETQ. CDR3 sequence (DNA): TGCGCCAGCAGCTTGGCAGGGGGAGATGGCTACACCTTC. Its protein product is CASSLAGGDGYTF.

The gene calls are TRBV12-3 or TRBV12-4 and TRBJ1-1, with D maybe TRBD1 (5 bases). Trimming pared 4 bases from V and 9 bases from J, leaving 12 bases between. The CDR3 runs to 12 residues. The CDR3 DNA reads TGTGCCAGCAGTTCAGGACAAAAAAAAGCTTTCTTT. Protein sequence: CASSSGQKKAFF.

This sequence joins TRBV3-1 and TRBJ2-5; D is perhaps TRBD2 (6 bases). Trimming pared 4 bases from V and 5 bases from J, leaving 14 bases between. The germline gives CDR1 LGHDT, CDR2 YNNKEL (reference sequence). The CDR3 consists of 14 residues. This chain's CDR3 is CASSPGGSRETQYF. The CDR3 DNA reads TGTGCCAGCAGCCCTGGGGGGTCCCGGGAGACCCAGTACTTC.

This clonotype has a single count. V gene TRBV15 combines with J gene TRBJ2-3; 11 bases match TRBD1. This CDR3 is 16 amino acids long. V shed 0 bases, J shed 5 bases, and the junction held 4 bases outside the gene matches. From germline, CDR1 is LNHNV and CDR2 YYDKDF (reference sequence). The CDR3 reads CATSRDPGTGGDTQYF. The CDR3, as DNA: TGTGCCACCAGCAGAGATCCGGGGACAGGGGGAGATACGCAGTATTTT. Using reference TRBV15 and TRBJ2-3 for the parts outside the CDR3, the full variable domain is DAMVIQNPRYQVTQFGKPVTLSCSQTLNHNVMYWYQQKSSQAPKLLFHYYDKDFNNEADTPDNFQSRRPNTSFCFLDIRSPGLGDTAMYLCATSRDPGTGGDTQYFGPGTRLTVL.

The chain carries TRBV2 and TRBJ1-2; no reliable D call. The CDR3 runs 12 residues. V dropped 1 base and J dropped 4 bases, with 4 bases sitting between them. The germline CDR1 and CDR2 sequences are SNHLY and FYNNEI. The CDR3 sequence: CASSEGSYGYTF. DNA of the CDR3: TGTGCCAGCAGTGAAGGTAGCTATGGCTACACCTTC.

The V and J genes are TRBV19 and TRBJ1-5; D may be TRBD1 (6 bases). Germline V lookup: CDR1 LNHDA, CDR2 SQIVND (reference sequence). This CDR3 comprises 17 residues. The V end lost 0 bases, the J end lost 1 base, and 13 bases lay between the germline ends. The DNA for the CDR3 is TGTGCCAGTAGTATAGAGGGGGCGAGTGACAGCAATCAGCCCCAGCATTTT. Its translation: CASSIEGASDSNQPQHF.

A few counts support this clonotype. The V call is TRBV6-5, the J call TRBJ2-6, with TRBD1 as a possible D gene (5 bases). Germline values: CDR1 MNHEY, CDR2 SVGAGI. V lost 5 bases, J lost 2 bases, and 7 bases lay in between. CDR3 size: 14 residues. CDR3 coding DNA: TGTGCCAGCAGTCCAGGGCCTGGGGCCAACGTCCTGACTTTC. This sequence encodes CASSPGPGANVLTF.

The chain links TRBV4-1 to TRBJ1-2; 8 positions match TRBD1. Losses at the gene ends were 3 bases for V and 14 bases for J; bases not matched to a gene: 11. The CDR3 is 13 residues long. Germline CDR1 is MGHRA and CDR2 is YSYEKL. The CDR3 loop is CASSQLGQGPRTF. CDR3 DNA: TGCGCCAGCAGCCAGCTAGGACAGGGCCCTAGGACCTTC.

The chain uses TRBV10-3 and TRBJ2-7, with D hard to call. The germline V and J ends were trimmed by 0 bases and 4 bases, with 7 bases remaining between them. The CDR3 sequence is 13 residues long. Germline CDR1 ENHRY, CDR2 SYGVKD. In nucleotides, the CDR3 is TGTGCCATCAGTGAGTCGGTGGGATACGAGCAGTACTTC. It specifies CAISESVGYEQYF.

This clonotype appeared once. The chain links TRBV9 to TRBJ1-4; D is uncertain. Germline V CDR1 and CDR2: SGDLS, YYNGEE. This CDR3 comprises 15 residues. V lost 3 bases and J 6 bases, leaving 15 bases between the germline ends. This chain's CDR3 is CASSAGPGRDEKLFF. The CDR3 DNA sequence: TGTGCCAGCAGCGCGGGCCCCGGGAGAGATGAAAAACTGTTTTTT.